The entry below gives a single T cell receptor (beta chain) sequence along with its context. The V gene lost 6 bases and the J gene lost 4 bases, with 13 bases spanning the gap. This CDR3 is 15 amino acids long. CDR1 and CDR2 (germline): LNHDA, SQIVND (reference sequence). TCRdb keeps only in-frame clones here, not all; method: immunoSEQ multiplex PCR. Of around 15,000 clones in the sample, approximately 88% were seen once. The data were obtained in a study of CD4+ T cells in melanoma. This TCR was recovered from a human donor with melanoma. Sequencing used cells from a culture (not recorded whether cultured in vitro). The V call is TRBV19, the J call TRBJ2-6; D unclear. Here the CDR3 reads CASSTYSLGANVLTF. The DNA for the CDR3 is TGTGCCAGTAGCACCTACAGCCTGGGGGCCAACGTCCTGACTTTC.